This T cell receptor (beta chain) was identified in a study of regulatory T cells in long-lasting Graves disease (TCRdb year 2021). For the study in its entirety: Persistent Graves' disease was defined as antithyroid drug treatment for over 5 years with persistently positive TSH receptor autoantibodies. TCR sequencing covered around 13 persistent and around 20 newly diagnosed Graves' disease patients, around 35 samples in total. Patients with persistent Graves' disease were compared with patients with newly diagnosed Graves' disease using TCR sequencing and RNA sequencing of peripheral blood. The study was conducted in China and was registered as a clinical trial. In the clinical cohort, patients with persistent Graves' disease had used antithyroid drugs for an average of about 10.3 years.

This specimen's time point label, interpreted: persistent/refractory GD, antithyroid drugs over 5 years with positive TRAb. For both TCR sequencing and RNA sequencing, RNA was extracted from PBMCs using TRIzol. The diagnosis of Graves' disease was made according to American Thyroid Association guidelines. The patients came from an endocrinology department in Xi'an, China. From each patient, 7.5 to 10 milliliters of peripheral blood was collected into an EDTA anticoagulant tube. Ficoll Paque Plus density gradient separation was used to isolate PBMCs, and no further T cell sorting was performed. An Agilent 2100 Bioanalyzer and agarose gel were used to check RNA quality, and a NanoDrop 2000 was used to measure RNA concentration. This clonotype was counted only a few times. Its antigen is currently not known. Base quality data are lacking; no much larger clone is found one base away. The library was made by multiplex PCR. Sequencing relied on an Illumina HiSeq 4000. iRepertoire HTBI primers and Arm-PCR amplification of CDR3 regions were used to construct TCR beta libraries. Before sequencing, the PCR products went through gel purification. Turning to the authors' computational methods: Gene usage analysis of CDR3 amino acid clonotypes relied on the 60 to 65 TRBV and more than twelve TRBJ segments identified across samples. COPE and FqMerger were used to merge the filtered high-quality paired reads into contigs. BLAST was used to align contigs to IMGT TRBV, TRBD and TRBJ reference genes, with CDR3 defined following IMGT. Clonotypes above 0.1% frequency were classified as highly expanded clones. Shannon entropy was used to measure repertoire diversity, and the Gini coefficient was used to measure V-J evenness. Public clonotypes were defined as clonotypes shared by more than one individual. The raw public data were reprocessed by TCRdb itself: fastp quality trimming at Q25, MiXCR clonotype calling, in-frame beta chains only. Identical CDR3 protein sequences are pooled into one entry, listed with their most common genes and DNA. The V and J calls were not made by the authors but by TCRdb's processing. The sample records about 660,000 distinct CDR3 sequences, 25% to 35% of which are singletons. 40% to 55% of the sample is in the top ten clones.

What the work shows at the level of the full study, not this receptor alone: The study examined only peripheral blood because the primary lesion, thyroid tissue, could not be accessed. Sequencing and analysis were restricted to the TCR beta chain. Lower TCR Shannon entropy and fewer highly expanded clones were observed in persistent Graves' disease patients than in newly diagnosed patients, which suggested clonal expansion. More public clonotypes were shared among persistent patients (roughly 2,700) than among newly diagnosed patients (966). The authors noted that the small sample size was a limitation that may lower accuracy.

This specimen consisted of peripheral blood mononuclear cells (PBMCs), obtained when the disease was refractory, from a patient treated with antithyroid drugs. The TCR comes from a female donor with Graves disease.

The CDR3 reads CASRMTGSPEAFF. The DNA reads as follows: TGTGCCAGCAGAATGACAGGGAGCCCTGAAGCTTTCTTT. This receptor chain uses TRBV6-1 and TRBJ1-1, and 7 bases in between align with TRBD1. The CDR3 runs 13 amino acids, cysteine and phenylalanine included. Only the CDR3 DNA is retained, 39 bases long and in frame from the first base. CDR1 and CDR2, looked up from the germline V gene, are MNHNS and SASEGT. Relative to germline, V is missing 6 bases and J is missing 6 bases, with 7 bases of the junction outside any gene match.